This is a list of T cell receptor beta chains from one sample in a study of T cells in tumors after PD-1 blockade. Profiling relied on immunoSEQ multiplex PCR, and the TCRdb table lists in-frame clones only, not all of them. The sample lists about 20,000 clones; more than 70% were seen once. Sample: PBMCs, taken before anti-PD-1 treatment. The receptors here all came from a human donor with basal cell carcinoma. CDR3s include the opening cysteine and the closing phenylalanine or tryptophan. The order of the fields is clone size, CDR3 length, V gene, D gene, J gene, CDR3 DNA, CDR3 protein. The D gene is left open where the match is weak. The listing skips clone size in some rows; elsewhere it reads once, few, many or a size class.

-	16	TRBV2	-	TRBJ2-7	TGTGCCAGCAGTGGGAGCGGTTACAGGGTCACCTACGAGCAGTACTTC	CASSGSGYRVTYEQYF
-	13	TRBV5-1	TRBD1	TRBJ1-1	TGCGCCAGCAGCCTCCCGGACAGGGGTGAAGCTTTCTTT	CASSLPDRGEAFF
-	14	TRBV2	-	TRBJ2-7	TGTGCCAGCAGTGTTGGGACACTGACCTACGAGCAGTACTTC	CASSVGTLTYEQYF
few	17	TRBV27	TRBD2	TRBJ2-1	TGTGCCAGCAGTTATGGGACTAGCGGGAGTGTGTACAATGAGCAGTTCTTC	CASSYGTSGSVYNEQFF
once	16	TRBV7-2	-	TRBJ2-2	TGTGCCAGCAGCTTAGAAGCCCTCCCGAACACCGGGGAGCTGTTTTTT	CASSLEALPNTGELFF
-	16	TRBV5-4	TRBD2	TRBJ2-1	TGTGCCAGCAGCTTGGAGCTAGCGGGGTCCTACAATGAGCAGTTCTTC	CASSLELAGSYNEQFF
-	12	TRBV19	-	TRBJ2-1	TGTGCCAGTAGTCAACCGCGCAATGAGCAGTTCTTC	CASSQPRNEQFF
-	17	TRBV3-1/TRBV3-2	TRBD2	TRBJ2-5	TGTGCCAGCAGCCAAGATCTGGGCGGGGGGTTCCAAGAGACCCAGTACTTC	CASSQDLGGGFQETQYF
-	15	TRBV3-1/TRBV3-2	TRBD1	TRBJ1-2	TGTGCCAGCAGCGAAAACAGGGGGCAGTACTATGGCTACACCTTC	CASSENRGQYYGYTF
once	13	TRBV5-1	-	TRBJ1-5	TGCGCCAGCAGCTTACAGGGAGATCAGCCCCAGCATTTT	CASSLQGDQPQHF
-	15	TRBV7-2	TRBD1	TRBJ2-1	TGTGCCAGCAGCTTGGACAGGGGAGGGTACAATGAGCAGTTCTTC	CASSLDRGGYNEQFF
-	16	TRBV10-2	-	TRBJ2-7	TGCGCCAGCAGTGAGTCTACTAGCAACCCACCCTACGAGCAGTACTTC	CASSESTSNPPYEQYF
-	14	TRBV18	-	TRBJ2-4	TGTGCCAGTTCGACACTGCGAGCCAAAAACATTCAGTACTTC	CASSTLRAKNIQYF
-	14	TRBV7-9	-	TRBJ2-7	TGTGCCAGCAGCTTCGGTGACAGAGAAGGCGAGCAGTACTTC	CASSFGDREGEQYF
once	13	TRBV12-3/TRBV12-4	-	TRBJ2-2	TGTGCCAGCATTGAAGGGAACACCGGGGAGCTGTTTTTT	CASIEGNTGELFF
-	11	TRBV6-5	-	TRBJ2-7	TGTGCCACCAGCGTCTACCCCGAGCAGTACTTC	CATSVYPEQYF
few	19	TRBV2	-	TRBJ2-1	TGTCCCCGCAGTGATGGGGGGGCGCGGGCGGGGAGCTCCTACAATGAGCAGTTCTTC	CPRSDGGARAGSSYNEQFF
once	19	TRBV21-1	-	TRBJ2-5	TGTGCCAGCAGCAAAGTACGGAGGTGCGGGGGGTGGAGTATCGGGACCCAGTACTTC	CASSKVRRCGGWSIGTQYF
-	13	TRBV6-5	-	TRBJ2-3	TGTGCCAGCAGTTACGTCGGGACAGATACGCAGTATTTT	CASSYVGTDTQYF
-	15	TRBV7-3	TRBD2	TRBJ2-7	TGTGCCAGCAGCTTAAACGGACTAGCGGGAGCCGAGCAGTACTTC	CASSLNGLAGAEQYF
-	16	TRBV6-1	-	TRBJ2-7	TGTGCCAGCAGTGATTTCGGACACGCAGCCTCCTACGAGCAGTACTTC	CASSDFGHAASYEQYF
once	13	TRBV13	-	TRBJ1-1	TGTGCCAGCAGCTTAGAACAGAACACTGAAGCTTTCTTT	CASSLEQNTEAFF
-	15	TRBV4-2	-	TRBJ2-7	TGTGCCAGCAGCCAAGATATGGATGCGGCGGACGAGCAGTACTTC	CASSQDMDAADEQYF
-	17	TRBV7-7	TRBD1	TRBJ2-3	TGTGCCAGCAGCCAAACGGACAGGGGCCCGTTCCCAGATACGCAGTATTTT	CASSQTDRGPFPDTQYF
-	11	TRBV5-6	-	TRBJ2-7	TGTGCCAGCAGCCTCAGAAGGGAGCAGTACTTC	CASSLRREQYF
-	15	TRBV14	-	TRBJ2-7	TGTGCCAGCAGCCAACGGGACGGAGCCTCCTACGAGCAGTACTTC	CASSQRDGASYEQYF
few	12	TRBV19	-	TRBJ1-2	TGTGCCAGTAGTCCGGGCGACTATGGCTACACCTTC	CASSPGDYGYTF
-	15	TRBV2	-	TRBJ2-5	TGTGCCAGCAGTGAGGTCAGGGTCCCCCAAGAGACCCAGTACTTC	CASSEVRVPQETQYF
-	14	TRBV5-6	TRBD2	TRBJ2-1	TGTGCCAGCAGGGCGGGAGTGCTTTGGAATGAGCAGTTCTTC	CASRAGVLWNEQFF
-	19	TRBV2	TRBD2	TRBJ2-1	TGTGCCCGCTGTTATGGGTGGGGGGGGGAGGGGAGCTCCTACAATGAGCAGTTCTTC	CARCYGWGGEGSSYNEQFF
-	16	TRBV7-3	-	TRBJ2-3	TGTGCCAGCAGCTTCGAATCGGGAGTGGCCACAGATACGCAGTATTTT	CASSFESGVATDTQYF
-	19	TRBV2	-	TRBJ2-1	TGTGCCAGCTGTTATGGGTGGGCGGGGGCGGGGAGCTCCTACAATGAGCAGTTCTTC	CASCYGWAGAGSSYNEQFF
-	16	TRBV28	TRBD1	TRBJ1-5	TGTGCCAGCAGTCACCTACCCGGGACAGGCCCTCAGCCCCAGCATTTT	CASSHLPGTGPQPQHF
-	16	TRBV19	TRBD2	TRBJ2-1	TGTGCCAGTAGTACGGGAGGCTCTTTTGTTTACAATGAGCAGTTCTTC	CASSTGGSFVYNEQFF
-	15	TRBV19	-	TRBJ2-6	TGTGCCAGTAGCGGACGGGGCTCTGGGGCCAACGTCCTGACTTTC	CASSGRGSGANVLTF
-	14	TRBV19	-	TRBJ1-4	TGTGCCAGTAGTACGGACACCCGAAATGAAAAACTGTTTTTT	CASSTDTRNEKLFF
-	15	TRBV4-2	TRBD1	TRBJ1-6	TGTGCCAGCAGCCTCCATGGACAGGGGAATTCACCCCTCCACTTT	CASSLHGQGNSPLHF
-	14	TRBV30	-	TRBJ2-1	TGTGCCTGGGATCAGGGGCAGGCTTACAATGAGCAGTTCTTC	CAWDQGQAYNEQFF
once	12	TRBV5-6	-	TRBJ2-1	TGTGCCAGCGGCCAGCGGGTGAATGAGCAGTTCTTC	CASGQRVNEQFF
-	14	TRBV19	TRBD2	TRBJ2-1	TGTGCCAGCCGGGCGGGGGGCCCCTACAATGAGCAGTTCTTC	CASRAGGPYNEQFF
-	16	TRBV6-5	TRBD2	TRBJ2-1	TGTGCCAGCAGTTCCTCGGGTAGCGGGGTATACAATGAGCAGTTCTTC	CASSSSGSGVYNEQFF
once	13	TRBV6-2/TRBV6-3	TRBD2	TRBJ2-1	TGTGCCAGCAGTTTACTAGCGGCCAATGAGCAGTTCTTC	CASSLLAANEQFF
-	16	TRBV5-1	-	TRBJ2-3	TGCGCCAGCAGCTTGGTGGGGCAACCTAGCACAGATACGCAGTATTTT	CASSLVGQPSTDTQYF
-	15	TRBV5-4	TRBD2	TRBJ2-5	TGTGCCAGCAGCTTTGAACTAGCGGGCGGAGAGACCCAGTACTTC	CASSFELAGGETQYF
medium-sized	16	TRBV6-4	-	TRBJ2-1	TGTGCCAGCAGTGACTCAGGTAGCGGAGACCTCAATGAGCAGTTCTTC	CASSDSGSGDLNEQFF
-	13	TRBV5-1	-	TRBJ1-5	TGCGCCAGCAGGGAGGGGTTCAATCAGCCCCAGCATTTT	CASREGFNQPQHF
few	13	TRBV3-1/TRBV3-2	TRBD1	TRBJ1-2	TGTGCCAGCAGCAGAGGACAGGGAATTCGGTACACCTTC	CASSRGQGIRYTF
-	16	TRBV4-2	-	TRBJ2-2	TGTGCCAGCAGCCACCGGCCAGAACTGAACACCGGGGAGCTGTTTTTT	CASSHRPELNTGELFF
-	15	TRBV4-1	-	TRBJ2-2	TGCGCCAGCAGCCAAGATTTCCCGAACACCGGGGAGCTGTTTTTT	CASSQDFPNTGELFF
-	14	TRBV6-5	-	TRBJ1-2	TGTGCCAGCAGTTCCCCGGGACAAGTCCATGGCTACACCTTC	CASSSPGQVHGYTF
-	14	TRBV7-9	TRBD1	TRBJ1-2	TGTGCCAGCAGCTCCTCCGACGACAGGGTCGGCTACACCTTC	CASSSSDDRVGYTF
once	14	TRBV9	TRBD1	TRBJ1-3	TGTGCCAGCAGCCTTCAGGGGGCAGGAAACACCATATATTTT	CASSLQGAGNTIYF
-	19	TRBV2	TRBD2	TRBJ2-1	TGTCCCAGCTGTCACGGGGGGGCGCGGGTGGGGAGCTCCTACAATGAGCAGTTCTTC	CPSCHGGARVGSSYNEQFF
once	17	TRBV2	TRBD2	TRBJ2-3	TGTGCCAGCAGTGAAGAAGGCGGGGGGGGCCGAGCATATACGCAGTATTTT	CASSEEGGGGRAYTQYF